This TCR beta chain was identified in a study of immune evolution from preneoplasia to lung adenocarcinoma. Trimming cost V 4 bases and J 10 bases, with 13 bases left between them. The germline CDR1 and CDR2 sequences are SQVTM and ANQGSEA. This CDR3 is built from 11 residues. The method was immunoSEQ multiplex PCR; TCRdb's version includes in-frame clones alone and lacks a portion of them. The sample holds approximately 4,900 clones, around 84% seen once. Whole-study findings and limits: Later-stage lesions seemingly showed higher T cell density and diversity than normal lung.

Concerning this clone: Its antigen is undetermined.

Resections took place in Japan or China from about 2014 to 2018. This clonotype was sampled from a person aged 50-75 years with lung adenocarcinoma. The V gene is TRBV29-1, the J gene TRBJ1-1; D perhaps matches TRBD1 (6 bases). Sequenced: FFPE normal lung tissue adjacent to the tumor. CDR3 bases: TGCAGCGTTGGTGAGGGGGGTAGAGCTTTCTTT. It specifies CSVGEGGRAFF.